This T cell receptor (beta chain) was sequenced for a study of cytotoxic CD8 clonotypes in ibrutinib-treated CLL. About the research overall: After a median of almost 70 months, some 14 patients stayed remitted and about twelve progressed; responses had been partial in approximately 24 and complete in 2. Sequencing produced an average of about 260,000 productive templates and approximately 90,000 productive rearrangements per sample. Overall study findings and caveats: Pretreatment clonality was elevated relative to age-matched healthy donors and paralleled circulating CD8+ T-cell counts. There were few public clonotypes, and on treatment they contracted or stayed stable.

Sequencing used immunoSEQ multiplex PCR; TCRdb keeps in-frame clones, though not all of them. Found here are approximately 160,000 clones, 70% to 90% of them singletons; the top ten hold more than 2.5%. As regards this clone: Its antigen is still unknown.

The source is a human donor with chronic lymphocytic leukemia. The material sequenced was PBMCs, taken at disease progression, from a patient treated with ibrutinib.

The CDR3 bases are TGTGCCAGCAGCGTTACAGGGGGCACTGAAGCTTTCTTT. Its protein is CASSVTGGTEAFF. The chain recombines TRBV5-5 with TRBJ1-1; 8 bases line up with TRBD1. This CDR3 is built from 13 residues. Germline assignment: CDR1 SGHKS and CDR2 YYEKEE (reference sequence). J lost 4 bases, V lost 4 bases, and 3 bases had no gene match.